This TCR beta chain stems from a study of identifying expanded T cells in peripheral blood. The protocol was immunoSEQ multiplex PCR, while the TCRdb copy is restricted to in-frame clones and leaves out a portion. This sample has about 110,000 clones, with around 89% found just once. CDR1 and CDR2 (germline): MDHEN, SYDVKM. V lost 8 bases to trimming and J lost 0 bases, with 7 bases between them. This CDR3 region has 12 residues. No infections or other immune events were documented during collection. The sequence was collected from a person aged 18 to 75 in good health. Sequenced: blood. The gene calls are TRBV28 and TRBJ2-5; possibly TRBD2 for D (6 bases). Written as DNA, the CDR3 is TGTGCCAGCGGAGGGTACCAAGAGACCCAGTACTTC. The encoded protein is CASGGYQETQYF.